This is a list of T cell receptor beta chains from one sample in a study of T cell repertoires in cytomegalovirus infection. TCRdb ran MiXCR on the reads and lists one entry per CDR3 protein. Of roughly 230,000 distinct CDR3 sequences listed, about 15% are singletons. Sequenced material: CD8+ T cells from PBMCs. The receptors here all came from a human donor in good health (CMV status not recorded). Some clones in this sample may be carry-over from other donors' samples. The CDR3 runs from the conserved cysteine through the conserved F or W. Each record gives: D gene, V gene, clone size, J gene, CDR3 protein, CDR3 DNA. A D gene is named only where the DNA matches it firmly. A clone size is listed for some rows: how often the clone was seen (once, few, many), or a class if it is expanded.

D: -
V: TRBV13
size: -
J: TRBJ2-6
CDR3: CASSFPSGGSNVLTF
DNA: TGTGCCAGCAGCTTCCCCTCCGGTGGGTCCAACGTCCTGACTTTC

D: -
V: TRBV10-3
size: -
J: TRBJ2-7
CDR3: CAISESGPESSDEQYF
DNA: TGTGCCATCAGTGAGTCCGGCCCCGAGAGCTCCGACGAGCAGTACTTC

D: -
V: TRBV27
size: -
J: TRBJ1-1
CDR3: CASSPLGGVNTEAFF
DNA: TGTGCCAGCAGCCCCCTTGGGGGAGTGAACACTGAAGCTTTCTTT

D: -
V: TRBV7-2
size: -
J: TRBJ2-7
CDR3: CVSSRDYEQYF
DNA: TGTGTCAGCAGCCGGGACTACGAGCAGTACTTC

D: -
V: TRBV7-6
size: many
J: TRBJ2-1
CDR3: CASSFGPGQLNEQFF
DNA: -

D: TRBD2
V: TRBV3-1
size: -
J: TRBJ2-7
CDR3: CASSRSGLAGAEETYEQYF
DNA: TGTGCCAGCAGCCGCTCCGGACTAGCGGGGGCCGAGGAAACCTACGAGCAGTACTTC

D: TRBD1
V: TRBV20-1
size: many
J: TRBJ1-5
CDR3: CSARDRWDRGQDSLAQHF
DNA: TGCAGTGCTAGAGACCGTTGGGACAGGGGGCAGGATTCGTTGGCCCAGCATTTT

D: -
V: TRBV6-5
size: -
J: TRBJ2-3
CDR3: CASSSFGGDTQYF
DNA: TGTGCCAGCAGTTCGTTCGGGGGTGATACGCAGTATTTT

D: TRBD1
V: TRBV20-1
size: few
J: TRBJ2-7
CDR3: CSAKGQGPSYEQYF
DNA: TGCAGTGCTAAGGGACAGGGGCCCTCCTACGAGCAGTACTTC

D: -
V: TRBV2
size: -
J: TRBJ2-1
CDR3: CARGSRVGEQFF
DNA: TGTGCCCGGGGGAGCAGGGTTGGTGAGCAGTTCTTC

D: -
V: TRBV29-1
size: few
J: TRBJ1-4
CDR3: CSVDGGATNEKLFF
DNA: TGCAGTGTTGATGGGGGCGCAACTAATGAAAAACTGTTTTTT

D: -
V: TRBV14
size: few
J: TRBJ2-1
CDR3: CASSRFTDEQFF
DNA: TGTGCCAGCAGCCGTTTCACGGATGAGCAGTTCTTC

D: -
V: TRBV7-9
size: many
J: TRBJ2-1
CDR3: CASSLVPEAGHNEQFF
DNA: TGTGCCAGCAGCTTAGTACCCGAGGCGGGCCACAATGAGCAGTTCTTC

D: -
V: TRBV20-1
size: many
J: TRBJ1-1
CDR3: CSAKKEGLDTEAFF
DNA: TGCAGTGCTAAAAAAGAGGGGCTAGACACTGAAGCTTTCTTT

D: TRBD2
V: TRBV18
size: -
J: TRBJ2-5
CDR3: CASSPPAGVLETQYF
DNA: TGTGCCAGCTCACCACCTGCGGGGGTGTTGGAGACCCAGTACTTC

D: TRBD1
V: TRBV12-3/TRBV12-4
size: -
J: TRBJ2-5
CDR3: CASSLGAVVGGMETQYF
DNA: TGTGCCAGCAGTTTGGGTGCAGTGGTAGGGGGCATGGAGACCCAGTACTTC

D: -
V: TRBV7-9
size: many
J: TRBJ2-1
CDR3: CASSPLANEQFF
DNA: TGTGCCAGCAGCCCTCTAGCGAATGAGCAGTTCTTC

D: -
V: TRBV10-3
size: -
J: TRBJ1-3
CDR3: CAIRADRSGNTIYF
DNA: TGTGCCATACGGGCCGACCGATCTGGAAACACCATATATTTT

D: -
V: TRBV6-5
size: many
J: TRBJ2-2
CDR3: CASSYGLLGTGELFF
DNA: TGTGCCAGCAGTTACGGACTCCTCGGCACCGGGGAGCTGTTTTTT

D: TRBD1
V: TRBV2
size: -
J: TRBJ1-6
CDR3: CASRGGDSNSPLHF
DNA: TGTGCCAGCAGGGGGGGGGACAGTAATTCACCCCTCCACTTT

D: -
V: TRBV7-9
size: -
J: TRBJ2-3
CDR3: CASSSLQRRSTDTQYF
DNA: TGTGCCAGCAGCTCGCTACAGCGCCGGAGCACAGATACGCAGTATTTT

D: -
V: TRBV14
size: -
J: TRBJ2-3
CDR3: CASSQVFQVADTQYF
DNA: TGTGCCAGCAGCCAAGTATTTCAGGTAGCAGATACGCAGTATTTT

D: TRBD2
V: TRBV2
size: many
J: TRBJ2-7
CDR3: CASNGGGNEQYF
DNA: TGTGCCTCAAACGGGGGGGGAAACGAGCAGTACTTC

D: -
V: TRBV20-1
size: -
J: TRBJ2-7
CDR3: CSARDSRNSRTYEQYF
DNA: TGCAGTGCTAGAGATAGCAGGAACTCCCGTACCTACGAGCAGTACTTC

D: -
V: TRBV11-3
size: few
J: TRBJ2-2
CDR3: CASSPDAPNTGELFF
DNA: TGTGCCAGCAGCCCAGACGCCCCGAACACCGGGGAGCTGTTTTTT

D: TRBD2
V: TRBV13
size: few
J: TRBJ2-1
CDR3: CASMLTPGGASEQFF
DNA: TGTGCCAGTATGCTTACCCCCGGGGGGGCAAGTGAGCAGTTCTTC